In its sample, the clone carrying this TCR beta chain was seen once. Its antigen remains unidentified. Libraries were prepared by immunoSEQ multiplex PCR; TCRdb keeps only in-frame clonotypes and omits some of them. The table lists around 150,000 clones, approximately 89% of them singletons. The sample belongs to a study of T cell responses to AZD1222 COVID-19 vaccine. The wider study: Second-dose intervals near 4 or 12 weeks were combined. Notes on the study in general: Samples come after the peak T cell response, not at day 14. Most donors were white British, females outnumbered males, and clonal diversity was possibly underestimated.

CDR3 length equals 14 residues. CDR1 and CDR2 (germline): SGHRS, YFSETQ. Trimming removed 0 bases at V and 10 bases at J, with 11 bases between. The receptor comes from an adult in good health. Sequences were derived from peripheral blood, sampled on day 0 of AZD1222 vaccination. The V gene is TRBV5-1, the J gene TRBJ1-6, with a possible D match to TRBD1 (5 bases). CDR3 protein: CASSLAQGRSPLHF. As DNA, the CDR3 is TGCGCCAGCAGCTTGGCTCAGGGTCGATCACCCCTCCACTTT.